Following are 27 T cell receptor beta chains from one sample sequenced in a study of T cell responses to AZD1222 COVID-19 vaccine. Repertoires were generated with immunoSEQ multiplex PCR, while TCRdb's copy carries only in-frame clones and drops some. The sample consists of about 200,000 clones, about 93% of them appearing once. The starting material was peripheral blood, obtained on day 0 of MenACWY control vaccination. The receptor set was obtained from an adult in good health.

CDR3 sequence reads: CAWSAPYRRNNEKLFF. The CDR3 nucleotides read TGTGCCTGGAGTGCCCCTTATCGGAGGAATAATGAAAAACTGTTTTTT. The rearrangement links TRBV30 to TRBJ1-4; unclear D gene. This CDR3 comprises 16 residues. The V gene lost 1 base and the J gene lost 4 bases, with 16 bases spanning the gap. Germline values: CDR1 GTSNPN, CDR2 SVGIG (reference sequence).

The chain couples TRBV4-2 to TRBJ1-3, with D hard to call. With 0 bases removed from V and 4 bases from J, the gap between germline ends came to 13 bases. In germline, CDR1 is LGHNA, CDR2 YNFKEQ. The CDR3 extends over 16 amino acids. In nucleotides, the CDR3 is TGTGCCAGCAGCCAAGATACGCCGGACGTCGGAAACACCATATATTTT. Translated, it gives CASSQDTPDVGNTIYF.

The chain employs TRBV4-3 and TRBJ1-5; no clear D gene. Per germline, CDR1 LGHNA and CDR2 YSLEER. The CDR3 consists of 15 residues. Deletions cut 4 bases from V and 6 bases from J, with 16 bases between. The CDR3 region is CASSRVVGSGQPQHF. CDR3 nucleotide sequence: TGCGCCAGCAGCCGCGTGGTGGGGAGTGGTCAGCCCCAGCATTTT.

The CDR3 coding sequence is TGTGCCAGTAGTATACGGGAGCAGGCCCTCTACAATGAGCAGTTCTTC. This codes for CASSIREQALYNEQFF. The chain carries TRBV19 and TRBJ2-1, with a weak D call TRBD2 (6 bases). From germline, CDR1 is LNHDA and CDR2 SQIVND (reference sequence). CDR3 length: 16 residues. Trimming left V 2 bases short and J 3 bases short, with 14 bases between.

The chain uses TRBV28 and TRBJ1-2, with D hard to call. V lost 4 bases to trimming and J lost 4 bases, with 10 bases between them. CDR3 size: 13 residues. Germline loops: CDR1 MDHEN, CDR2 SYDVKM. In DNA, the CDR3 is TGTGCCAGCAGTTACGGGGAGGGCTATGGCTACACCTTC. Protein sequence: CASSYGEGYGYTF.

This chain connects TRBV19 to TRBJ1-5; 8 bases fit TRBD1. Germline assignment: CDR1 LNHDA and CDR2 SQIVND (reference sequence). The CDR3 runs 16 residues. V gave up 6 bases and J gave up 0 bases; unmatched junction bases: 7. CDR3 protein: CASRLDRGYSNQPQHF. CDR3 nucleotide sequence: TGTGCCAGTAGACTTGACAGGGGATATAGCAATCAGCCCCAGCATTTT.

The rearrangement joins TRBV3-1 (or the pseudogene TRBV3-2) to TRBJ2-7; unclear D gene. Germline loops: CDR1 LGHDT, CDR2 YNNKEL (reference sequence). With 0 bases removed from V and 7 bases from J, the gap between germline ends came to 13 bases. There are 14 residues in the CDR3. The CDR3 nucleotides read TGTGCCAGCAGCCAAGATCGATATGCCCGGGAGCAGTACTTC. It codes for CASSQDRYAREQYF.

J is TRBJ2-7 and V is TRBV7-8; D not certain. Germline-derived CDR1 and CDR2 are SGHVS and FQNEAQ. CDR3 length equals 14 residues. The V and J ends lost 4 bases and 6 bases respectively, with 16 bases between them. In DNA form, the CDR3 reads TGTGCCAGCAGCTCCTGGTTAGGGTCGCTCGAGCAGTACTTC. Translating it yields CASSSWLGSLEQYF.

The chain is built from TRBV30 and TRBJ2-1; no definite D call. Trimming removed 5 bases at V and 8 bases at J, with 7 bases between. Germline values: CDR1 GTSNPN, CDR2 SVGIG (reference sequence). This CDR3 is 10 amino acids long. For the CDR3, the DNA is TGTGCCTGGGGTCGGGATGAGCAGTTCTTC. This codes for CAWGRDEQFF.

The chain is built from TRBV27 and TRBJ1-5; a weak D match, TRBD1 (6 bases). V lost 6 bases to trimming and J lost 3 bases, with 15 bases between them. Germline loops: CDR1 MNHEY, CDR2 SMNVEV (reference sequence). The CDR3 is 15 residues long. The CDR3 region is CASRQGQSYNQPQHF. The CDR3 coding sequence is TGTGCCAGCAGACAAGGACAGTCCTACAATCAGCCCCAGCATTTT.

This chain connects TRBV14 to TRBJ1-2; no definite D call. The CDR3 is 15 amino acids. Trimming removed 1 base from V and 4 bases from J, with 13 bases in between. Looked up from germline, CDR1 is SGHDN and CDR2 is FVKESK. DNA for the CDR3: TGTGCCAGCAGCCAAGCGGCGGGCCGACTCTATGGCTACACCTTC. Protein: CASSQAAGRLYGYTF. Full variable domain (rest looked up from reference TRBV14 and TRBJ1-2): EAGVTQFPSHSVIEKGQTVTLRCDPISGHDNLYWYRRVMGKEIKFLLHFVKESKQDESGMPNNRFLAERTGGTYSTLKVQPAELEDSGVYFCASSQAAGRLYGYTFGSGTRLTVV.

The chain is built from TRBV7-8 and TRBJ1-1, with D possibly being TRBD1 (6 bases). Looked up from germline, CDR1 is SGHVS and CDR2 is FQNEAQ. There are 14 residues in the CDR3. The V end lost 6 bases, the J end lost 4 bases, and 15 bases lay between the germline ends. CDR3 nucleotide sequence: TGTGCCAGCAGATCAGGGGAGGCGGGCACTGAAGCTTTCTTT. The encoded protein is CASRSGEAGTEAFF.

This clone occurred once. The rearrangement uses TRBV7-9 and TRBJ1-2; no firm D call. There are 15 residues in the CDR3. Germline V lookup: CDR1 SEHNR, CDR2 FQNEAQ (reference sequence). Trimming cost V 4 bases and J 1 base, with 13 bases left between them. CDR3 sequence reads: CASSSFGLSNYGYTF. The DNA for the CDR3 is TGTGCCAGCAGCTCTTTCGGGCTTAGTAACTATGGCTACACCTTC.

V is TRBV28 and J is TRBJ1-1; no definite D call. Germline CDR1 and CDR2: MDHEN and SYDVKM. The CDR3 is 15 amino acids. V was trimmed by 7 bases and J by 5 bases, leaving 20 bases between them. The CDR3 coding sequence is TGTGCCAGCAAATTACCATCGAGGTCGGGAACTGAAGCTTTCTTT. Its translation is CASKLPSRSGTEAFF. The full variable domain, in which reference TRBV28 and TRBJ1-1 provide the parts outside the CDR3, is DVKVTQSSRYLVKRTGEKVFLECVQDMDHENMFWYRQDPGLGLRLIYFSYDVKMKEKGDIPEGYSVSREKKERFSLILESASTNQTSMYLCASKLPSRSGTEAFFGQGTRLTVV.

DNA of the CDR3: TGTGCCAGCAGCTTAGAGGGCAGGACCCCCTATGGCTACACCTTC. As protein: CASSLEGRTPYGYTF. The chain links TRBV5-5 to TRBJ1-2, with unresolved D. Germline V gene lookup returns CDR1 SGHKS and CDR2 YYEKEE (reference sequence). The CDR3 loop spans 15 amino acids. With 2 bases removed from V and 4 bases from J, the gap between germline ends came to 15 bases.

The V call is TRBV27, the J call TRBJ1-6; weak D call: TRBD1 (5 bases). V dropped 5 bases and J dropped 9 bases, with 14 bases sitting between them. The CDR3 is 14 residues long. CDR1 is MNHEY, CDR2 SMNVEV, per germline (reference sequence). The CDR3 loop reads CASSRGGTGSPLHF. CDR3 DNA: TGTGCCAGCAGTCGGGGGGGGACGGGTTCACCCCTCCACTTT.

The CDR3 bases are TGTGCCAGCAGCGTAGAAGGTGGCACCGGGGAGCTGTTTTTT. This encodes CASSVEGGTGELFF. The chain recombines TRBV9 with TRBJ2-2, with D hard to call. This CDR3 region has 14 residues. The V gene's germline CDR1 is SGDLS and CDR2 YYNGEE. Deletions cut 0 bases from V and 4 bases from J, with 7 bases between.

This clone was observed once. V usage is TRBV6-5 and J usage is TRBJ1-5; weak D call: TRBD1 (5 bases). Germline CDR1 is MNHEY and CDR2 is SVGAGI. The CDR3 loop spans 15 amino acids. V lost 0 bases and J lost 7, with 13 bases in between. The CDR3 DNA is TGTGCCAGCAGTTACTCTAGGAGGGGAGGACAGCCCCAGCATTTT. The encoded protein is CASSYSRRGGQPQHF.

The gene calls are TRBV7-9 and TRBJ1-1, with 8 bases aligning to TRBD1. The germline CDR1 and CDR2 sequences are SEHNR and FQNEAQ (reference sequence). After removal of 1 base from V and 0 bases from J, the junction contained 1 base not matched to a gene. The CDR3 extends over 15 amino acids. The CDR3 here is CASSLGDRLNTEAFF. CDR3 DNA: TGTGCCAGCAGCTTAGGGGACAGGCTGAACACTGAAGCTTTCTTT.

This chain joins TRBV5-1 and TRBJ1-2; 9 bases line up with TRBD1. CDR3 length equals 14 residues. Germline V gives CDR1 SGHRS, CDR2 YFSETQ. After removal of 4 bases from V and 6 bases from J, the junction contained 7 bases not matched to a gene. The CDR3 spells CASSPTGQGDGYTF. In nucleotides, the CDR3 is TGCGCCAGCAGCCCCACGGGACAGGGAGATGGCTACACCTTC.

In DNA, the CDR3 is TGTGCCAGCAGCTTAGACGGGGGGGCCAAAAATGAGCAGTTCTTC. It translates to CASSLDGGAKNEQFF. The rearrangement uses TRBV7-9 and TRBJ2-1; 8 bases map to TRBD2. The CDR3 runs to 15 residues. CDR1 SEHNR and CDR2 FQNEAQ come from the germline V gene (reference sequence). The trim removed 1 base at V and 7 bases at J, leaving 6 bases unmatched.

This chain uses TRBV10-3 with TRBJ2-1, with 10 bases aligning to TRBD1. V dropped 4 bases and J dropped 0; count of bases not matched to a gene: 6. Germline values: CDR1 ENHRY, CDR2 SYGVKD. The CDR3 is 17 amino acids. The CDR3, as DNA: TGTGCCATCAGTGGGGGGACAGGGGCCAGCTCCTACAATGAGCAGTTCTTC. It is translated as CAISGGTGASSYNEQFF.

This clone was counted once. The junction differs from germline at one of its ends, possibly a read error. This chain uses TRBV7-7 with TRBJ2-5, with TRBD1 as a possible D gene (9 bases). Germline CDR1 is SSHAT and CDR2 is FNYEAQ (reference sequence). This CDR3 is built from 15 residues. The CDR3 DNA reads as TGTGCTAGCAGCTTAGCGGGACAGGGAGCAGAGACCCAGTACTTC. Its translation: CASSLAGQGAETQYF.

The rearrangement joins TRBV4-2 to TRBJ2-1; 9 nucleotides line up with TRBD2. CDR1 LGHNA and CDR2 YNFKEQ come from the germline V gene. The CDR3 runs to 13 residues. The ends lost 3 bases at V and 16 bases at J; junction bases unmatched: 10. In DNA form, the CDR3 reads TGTGCCAGCAGCCACGATACTCAGCGGGGGGTTTTCTTC. It codes for CASSHDTQRGVFF.

In nucleotides, the CDR3 is TGTGCCAGCAGCCCTACTAGTTCCTACGAGCAGTACTTC. Its protein is CASSPTSSYEQYF. This rearrangement joins TRBV12-3 or TRBV12-4 to TRBJ2-7; D is perhaps TRBD2 (5 bases). Between the trimmed V and J ends, which lost 6 bases and 1 base, there was a span of 10 bases. This CDR3 spans 13 amino acids.

The gene calls are TRBV5-1 and TRBJ1-2; D ambiguous. The length of the CDR3 is 11 residues. Germline V gene data show CDR1 as SGHRS and CDR2 as YFSETQ. The V gene lost 5 bases and the J gene lost 6 bases, with 8 bases spanning the gap. The CDR3 reads CASRTGHGYTF. CDR3 nucleotides: TGCGCCAGCAGGACTGGCCATGGCTACACCTTC.

The chain carries TRBV12-5 and TRBJ1-1; D uncertain. The CDR3 runs to 14 residues. Trimming took 7 bases from V and 0 from J, leaving 12 bases between them. Germline V gene data show CDR1 as LGHNT and CDR2 as FRNRAP. CDR3 protein: CASAFGGMNTEAFF. In nucleotides, the CDR3 is TGTGCTAGTGCCTTCGGCGGCATGAACACTGAAGCTTTCTTT.